This T cell receptor beta chain was profiled in a study of shared clonotypes between healthy human individuals. The repertoire was sequenced with immunoSEQ multiplex PCR; TCRdb's copy has only in-frame clones and lacks some. Among over a million clones, approximately 76% were seen once, and the ten largest hold about 1.5%. Trimming stripped 0 bases from V and 0 bases from J, with 8 bases between. The CDR3 extends over 15 amino acids. The germline V gene encodes CDR1 SGHDT and CDR2 YYEEEE. Sequencing used memory CD4+ T cells sorted from blood. Specified subset: CD45RA-negative fraction. The clonotype was recovered from a man aged 18 to 29 in good health. The rearrangement links TRBV5-6 to TRBJ2-3, with D hard to call. The CDR3 reads CASSLALLSTDTQYF. The CDR3 DNA is TGTGCCAGCAGCTTGGCACTTCTTAGCACAGATACGCAGTATTTT. The variable domain in full, with the rest retrieved from reference TRBV5-6 and TRBJ2-3, is DAGVTQSPTHLIKTRGQQVTLRCSPKSGHDTVSWYQQALGQGPQFIFQYYEEEERQRGNFPDRFSGHQFPNYSSELNVNALLLGDSALYLCASSLALLSTDTQYFGPGTRLTVL.